Listed here are 16 T cell receptor beta chains from one sample, sequenced in a study of OX40 agonist ivuxolimab in advanced cancers. The table came from immunoSEQ multiplex PCR; TCRdb's copy has only in-frame clones and leaves some out. The data hold roughly 64,000 clones, with 85% to 95% observed a single time. Sequencing used CD4+ or CD8+ T cells sorted from blood, obtained in a trial of the OX40 agonist ivuxolimab. The receptors here all came from an adult with an advanced solid tumor such as melanoma, head and neck, liver or kidney cancer.

The rearrangement joins TRBV10-2 to TRBJ2-3; possibly TRBD2 for D (6 bases). CDR3 length: 15 residues. Germline V gene lookup returns CDR1 WSHSY and CDR2 SAAADI. Trimming took 6 bases from V and 1 from J, leaving 14 bases between them. In DNA, the CDR3 is TGCGCCAGCAGCCGGGGGAACGGTCGCACAGATACGCAGTATTTT. Its protein is CASSRGNGRTDTQYF.

J is TRBJ2-2 and V is TRBV19, with D perhaps matching TRBD2 (6 bases). The CDR3 is 15 amino acids. Per the germline V gene, CDR1 is LNHDA and CDR2 is SQIVND (reference sequence). V lost 3 bases to trimming and J lost 5 bases, with 13 bases between them. The chain's CDR3 is CASSIPSGVTGELFF. The CDR3 nucleotides read TGTGCCAGTAGTATTCCTTCGGGGGTGACCGGGGAGCTGTTTTTT.

The V gene is TRBV11-2, the J gene TRBJ2-2, with TRBD1 identical over 8 bases. The CDR3 loop spans 17 amino acids. The ends lost 1 base at V and 0 bases at J; junction bases unmatched: 4. Per the germline V gene, CDR1 is SGHAT and CDR2 is FQNNGV. In DNA form, the CDR3 reads TGTGCCAGCAGCTTAGGGGACAGGTCATCGAACACCGGGGAGCTGTTTTTT. This codes for CASSLGDRSSNTGELFF. The full variable domain, rest sourced from reference TRBV11-2 and TRBJ2-2, is EAGVAQSPRYKIIEKRQSVAFWCNPISGHATLYWYQQILGQGPKLLIQFQNNGVVDDSQLPKDRFSAERLKGVDSTLKIQPAKLEDSAVYLCASSLGDRSSNTGELFFGEGSRLTVL.

V and J are TRBV9 and TRBJ1-2, with TRBD1 matching 9 bases. The CDR3 runs 14 residues. Germline CDR1 reads SGDLS; CDR2 reads YYNGEE. Trimming at V came to 4 bases and at J to 3 bases, leaving 4 bases not matched to a gene. CDR3 DNA: TGTGCCAGCAGCCCTGGACAGGGGCACTATGGCTACACCTTC. Protein: CASSPGQGHYGYTF.

This clone was seen a single time. The DNA for the CDR3 is TGTGCCTGGAGTGCCATCGGGTCAGGGGGCTTTTCACCCCTCCACTTT. Encoded protein: CAWSAIGSGGFSPLHF. V usage is TRBV30 and J usage is TRBJ1-6; 8 bases map to TRBD1. Germline CDR1 and CDR2: GTSNPN and SVGIG (reference sequence). The CDR3 has 16 residues. The V and J ends lost 1 base and 9 bases, in that order; junction bases with no gene match: 11.

This clone has a single count. The V gene is TRBV6-6, the J gene TRBJ2-7, with D perhaps given as TRBD1 or TRBD2 (6 bases each). Looked up from germline, CDR1 is MNHNY and CDR2 is SVGAGI (reference sequence). V was pared by 7 bases and J by 4 bases, with 17 bases between. The CDR3 runs to 14 residues. This CDR3 is CASKEGGDVYEQYF. The CDR3, as DNA: TGTGCCAGCAAGGAGGGGGGAGACGTATACGAGCAGTACTTC.

V usage is TRBV28 and J usage is TRBJ2-7, with no clear D. The ends were cut back, 2 bases at V and 4 bases at J, with 3 bases in the middle. In germline, CDR1 is MDHEN, CDR2 SYDVKM. The CDR3 loop spans 11 amino acids. The CDR3 DNA sequence: TGTGCCAGCAGTTTAAGGTACGAGCAGTACTTC. As protein: CASSLRYEQYF.

This sequence joins TRBV7-9 and TRBJ1-3, with a tentative D call TRBD1 (5 bases). There are 16 residues in the CDR3. Germline V gives CDR1 SEHNR, CDR2 FQNEAQ (reference sequence). The V end lost 2 bases, the J end lost 4 bases, and 15 bases lay between the germline ends. CDR3 nucleotide sequence: TGTGCCAGCAGCTTAACCCAGGGCGGCGCAGGAAACACCATATATTTT. It yields the protein CASSLTQGGAGNTIYF. The full variable domain, rest sourced from reference TRBV7-9 and TRBJ1-3, is DTGVSQNPRHKITKRGQNVTFRCDPISEHNRLYWYRQTLGQGPEFLTYFQNEAQLEKSRLLSDRFSAERPKGSFSTLEIQRTEQGDSAMYLCASSLTQGGAGNTIYFGEGSWLTVV.

The chain uses TRBV9 and TRBJ2-1; possibly TRBD1 for D (6 bases). The V end lost 3 bases, the J end lost 9 bases, and 13 bases lay between the germline ends. CDR3 length: 13 amino acids. CDR1 and CDR2 from the germline V gene are SGDLS and YYNGEE. DNA for the CDR3: TGTGCCAGCAGCGCCCGGACAGACAGTGAGCAGTTCTTC. Amino acids: CASSARTDSEQFF.

V and J are TRBV30 and TRBJ2-2; TRBD2 matches 9 bases. The germline CDR1 and CDR2 sequences are GTSNPN and SVGIG (reference sequence). The CDR3 runs 17 residues. The trim removed 6 bases at V and 3 bases at J, leaving 14 bases unmatched. The CDR3 loop reads CACTWARLAGYTGELFF. In DNA, the CDR3 is TGTGCCTGCACCTGGGCCCGGCTAGCGGGATACACCGGGGAGCTGTTTTTT.

V is TRBV27 and J is TRBJ2-3; 12 bases are a match to TRBD2. V lost 4 bases to trimming and J lost 7 bases; unmatched junction nucleotides: 3. The CDR3 runs 14 residues. Germline CDR1 reads MNHEY; CDR2 reads SMNVEV (reference sequence). CDR3 bases: TGTGCCAGCAGTTCTAGCGGGAGGGGTAATACGCAGTATTTT. Translation gives CASSSSGRGNTQYF.

CDR3 protein: CSPGRYNEQFF. Here the CDR3 DNA reads TGCAGCCCTGGACGGTACAATGAGCAGTTCTTC. V is TRBV29-1 and J is TRBJ2-1; no firm D call. The CDR3 contains 11 residues. Trimming pared 8 bases from V and 4 bases from J, leaving 9 bases between. Germline V CDR1 and CDR2: SQVTM, ANQGSEA.

The chain uses TRBV19 and TRBJ2-2; tentatively, D is TRBD1 (5 bases). The CDR3 extends over 15 amino acids. Trimming took off 4 bases at V and 6 bases at J, with 15 bases between the two ends. Germline V gene data show CDR1 as LNHDA and CDR2 as SQIVND (reference sequence). In DNA form, the CDR3 reads TGTGCCAGTAGTAGAGATGGACCGACAGCCGGGGAGCTGTTTTTT. Its translation: CASSRDGPTAGELFF.

The chain carries TRBV4-3 and TRBJ2-7, with D perhaps TRBD2 (5 bases). V dropped 0 bases and J dropped 3 bases, with 12 bases sitting between them. Germline V lookup: CDR1 LGHNA, CDR2 YSLEER. This CDR3 is 15 amino acids long. The CDR3 region is CASSQDSGEGYEQYF. The CDR3 DNA reads as TGCGCCAGCAGCCAAGATTCTGGAGAGGGCTACGAGCAGTACTTC.

This sequence joins TRBV5-5 and TRBJ1-4; weak D call: TRBD1 (5 bases). The CDR3 is 14 amino acids. Trimming pared 2 bases from V and 5 bases from J, leaving 10 bases between. Germline-derived CDR1 and CDR2 are SGHKS and YYEKEE (reference sequence). This chain's CDR3 is CASSFAGQNEKLFF. CDR3 DNA: TGTGCCAGCAGCTTCGCGGGGCAGAATGAAAAACTGTTTTTT.

V usage is TRBV6-5 and J usage is TRBJ2-1; no clear D gene. Trimming shortened V by 2 bases and J by 9 bases, and 17 bases separated the two germline ends. Germline CDR1 reads MNHEY; CDR2 reads SVGAGI. CDR3 length: 15 residues. The CDR3 DNA follows: TGTGCCAGCAGTTACGAATCGGCAGGTAGCAGTGAGCAGTTCTTC. It codes for CASSYESAGSSEQFF.